This TCR beta chain came from a study of T cell responses to AZD1222 COVID-19 vaccine (dated by TCRdb to the early 2020s). Context from the whole study: Because spike-specific TCR depth and breadth did not differ between the two schedules, AZD1222 recipients who got a second dose at roughly 4 weeks were pooled with those who got a second dose at roughly 12 weeks. TCR sequencing was performed for roughly 250 trial participants, of whom some 200 were given two doses of AZD1222 and approximately 25 were given two doses of MenACWY control vaccine. Trial participants were enrolled into age subgroups of 18-55, 56-69 and 70-plus years, which contained approximately 150, 28 and 58 TCR-sequenced participants, respectively. On the study overall, not on this receptor specifically: Spike-specific TCR breadth and depth rose significantly after two AZD1222 doses compared with day 0 and with MenACWY recipients. The vaccine-associated CD4 TCRs covered the entire spike protein, and the dominant responses fell in regions 160-218 and 743-854. In the small 56-69-year group, the increase in depth fell short of significance, most likely because of low power. Because no day 14 peak-response samples were available, the repertoires could be characterized only after the peak T cell response. Epitopes outside the regions mutated in the B.1.351 and B.1.1.7 variants were reportedly recognized by nearly half of the unique spike-specific TCRs. Only five to seven AZD1222 recipients were SARS-CoV-2 seropositive at baseline, limiting conclusions about previously exposed vaccinees. Most participants were white British and females outnumbered males, and the authors suggested that clonal diversity may have been underestimated.

Points on this clone: The antigen it binds to is not known. No much larger clonotype is one base removed from it; base qualities were not supplied.

As encoded in the germline V gene, CDR1 is SGHRS while CDR2 is YFSETQ. Ends trimmed: V by 0 bases, J by 4 bases; bases unmatched to a gene: 1. The CDR3 starts with the cysteine, ends with the phenylalanine, and has 14 residues. The DNA shown is the 42-base CDR3, in frame from base 1. In the paper's terms, the time point label means: baseline before first vaccination. Samples from vaccinated people were obtained from the UK trials COV001 and COV002, which included a single-blind randomized controlled phase 2/3 trial of AZD1222 (ChAdOx1 nCoV-19) in healthy adults. Trial participant PBMC samples were collected at day 0 and day 28 after the second dose for TCRbeta chain sequencing. The CDR3 regions of human TCRbeta chains were subjected to immunosequencing. The paper's data handling went like this. TCRs in the repertoires were matched against a reference library of SARS-CoV-2-specific TCRs that had been generated with the MIRA antigen-specificity platform. Breadth meant the fraction of unique TCRs that were SARS-CoV-2-associated, whereas depth meant the fraction of total T cells that were SARS-CoV-2-associated. Using the MIRA data, each spike-specific TCR was mapped to the spike region that the TCR reacts to and placed in a CD4 or CD8 class. Log10-transformed breadth and depth values were compared by one-way ANOVA with Sidak's multiple comparisons tests. In its TCRdb copy, this immuneACCESS table keeps in-frame sequences only and misses some clones. Where compared with another copy, unresolved V genes explain less than half of these, and the others have no known cause. Clone size and the V and J calls come from that table; the DNA yielded D and trimming. The sample table contains about 110,000 clones; only one count was recorded for 92% of them. The leading ten clones occupy approximately 1.3% of the sample.

The sequence was obtained from an adult in good health. Sequenced here: peripheral blood, sampled on day 0 of AZD1222 vaccination. The receptor chain draws on TRBV5-1 and TRBJ1-1; 9 of the junction bases match TRBD1. The CDR3 reads CASSLGQGVTEAFF. At the DNA level, the sequence is TGCGCCAGCAGCTTGGGACAGGGGGTCACTGAAGCTTTCTTT. When the CDR3 is completed using the reference TRBV5-1 and TRBJ1-1 genes on either side, the full variable domain is KAGVTQTPRYLIKTRGQQVTLSCSPISGHRSVSWYQQTPGQGLQFLFEYFSETQRNKGNFPGRFSGRQFSNSRSEMNVSTLELGDSALYLCASSLGQGVTEAFFGQGTRLTVV.